What follows are 21 T cell receptor beta chains derived from one specimen sequenced in a study of CD8 T cell repertoires and HIV-1 epitope variants. The table came from immunoSEQ multiplex PCR; TCRdb's copy has only in-frame clones and leaves some out. Of some 87,000 clones listed, roughly four fifths are singletons. The source material was uncultured baseline CD8+ T cells from peripheral blood mononuclear cells (PBMCs). These receptors were taken from a male donor with HIV.

The V gene is TRBV28, the J gene TRBJ2-3; D unclear. V lost 6 bases and J lost 3, with 10 bases in between. The CDR3 extends over 13 amino acids. Germline loops: CDR1 MDHEN, CDR2 SYDVKM. The CDR3 bases are TGTGCCAGCAGCCACGTGGATACAGATACGCAGTATTTT. The encoded protein is CASSHVDTDTQYF.

The chain couples TRBV6-5 to TRBJ1-1; 8 bases align to TRBD1. The V gene end was trimmed by 7 bases and the J gene end by 1 base; junction bases not matched to a gene: 8. The CDR3 runs to 15 residues. From germline, CDR1 is MNHEY and CDR2 SVGAGI. CDR3 sequence reads: CASKKDRGRNTEAFF. The CDR3 bases are TGTGCCAGCAAAAAAGACAGGGGACGGAACACTGAAGCTTTCTTT.

The chain carries TRBV18 and TRBJ1-1; D remains ambiguous. CDR3 length equals 16 residues. Trimming took off 3 bases at V and 1 base at J, with 15 bases between the two ends. The V gene's germline CDR1 is KGHSH and CDR2 LQKENI. This CDR3 reads CASSPSLQRGNTEAFF. In nucleotides, the CDR3 is TGTGCCAGCTCACCCTCCTTACAGCGGGGGAACACTGAAGCTTTCTTT.

V gene TRBV5-1 combines with J gene TRBJ2-7, with a possible D match to TRBD2 (6 bases). In germline, CDR1 is SGHRS, CDR2 YFSETQ. There are 14 residues in the CDR3. V lost 0 bases to trimming and J lost 6 bases, with 13 bases between them. The CDR3 region is CASSLDLLTSEQYF. In DNA, the CDR3 is TGCGCCAGCAGCTTGGATTTATTGACTAGCGAGCAGTACTTC.

There are a few counts of this clone. The genes are TRBV27 and TRBJ1-6, with no clear D. The germline gives CDR1 MNHEY, CDR2 SMNVEV (reference sequence). CDR3 length equals 14 residues. V lost 3 bases and J lost 4, with 7 bases in between. The CDR3 spells CASSLTQYNSPLHF. In nucleotides, the CDR3 is TGTGCCAGCAGTTTGACACAGTATAATTCACCCCTCCACTTT.

The J gene is TRBJ2-5, the V gene TRBV9; 9 bases match TRBD1. The germline CDR1 and CDR2 sequences are SGDLS and YYNGEE. The CDR3 extends over 14 amino acids. Trimming took 3 bases from V and 3 from J; bases not matched to a gene: 3. The DNA of the CDR3 is TGTGCCAGCAGCGGCCGGGACAGGGAAGAGACCCAGTACTTC. This gives the protein CASSGRDREETQYF.

This chain connects TRBV27 to TRBJ2-1; tentative D call: TRBD1 (5 bases). The CDR3 sequence is 14 residues long. V lost 3 bases and J 6 bases, leaving 12 bases between the germline ends. Germline V CDR1 and CDR2: MNHEY, SMNVEV (reference sequence). The CDR3 region has the DNA TGTGCCAGCAGTTTTACACATAGGGGCAATGAGCAGTTCTTC. It translates to CASSFTHRGNEQFF.

The rearrangement joins TRBV19 to TRBJ2-7; tentatively, D is TRBD1 (6 bases). CDR1 is LNHDA and CDR2 is SQIVND in the germline V gene (reference sequence). The CDR3 has 15 amino acids. Trimming took off 4 bases at V and 1 base at J, with 14 bases between the two ends. The CDR3 reads CASSTASGHSYEQYF. DNA of the CDR3: TGTGCCAGTAGTACAGCCTCGGGACATTCCTACGAGCAGTACTTC.

The rearrangement links TRBV6-5 to TRBJ1-5; the D gene is possibly TRBD1 (5 bases). The CDR3 has 15 amino acids. Per the germline V gene, CDR1 is MNHEY and CDR2 is SVGAGI. Between the trimmed V and J ends, which lost 5 bases and 4 bases, there was a span of 15 bases. The CDR3 is CASSPRDAGNQPQHF. The CDR3 nucleotides are TGTGCCAGCAGTCCCCGGGACGCCGGTAATCAGCCCCAGCATTTT.

The V gene is TRBV28, the J gene TRBJ2-2; D may be TRBD1 or TRBD2 (5 bases each). Trimming shortened V by 3 bases and J by 4 bases, and 15 bases separated the two germline ends. CDR1 is MDHEN, CDR2 SYDVKM, per germline. The CDR3 covers 16 residues. CDR3 region: CASSFGARVVTGELFF. The CDR3 nucleotides read TGTGCCAGCAGTTTCGGGGCCAGGGTCGTCACCGGGGAGCTGTTTTTT.

The chain is built from TRBV15 and TRBJ2-3, with TRBD1 matching over 7 bases. This CDR3 has 15 amino acids. The germline CDR1 and CDR2 sequences are LNHNV and YYDKDF (reference sequence). Trimming cost V 3 bases and J 6 bases; bases outside gene matches: 9. The CDR3 nucleotides are TGTGCCACCAGCAGCGGAGACAGGGTCATGGATACGCAGTATTTT. This codes for CATSSGDRVMDTQYF.

The CDR3 region is CASSEGTRGTGELFF. The CDR3 DNA follows: TGTGCCAGCAGTGAGGGGACTAGAGGTACCGGGGAGCTGTTTTTT. The gene calls are TRBV6-1 and TRBJ2-2, with 8 nucleotides matching TRBD2. The length of the CDR3 is 15 residues. The ends lost 3 bases at V and 5 bases at J; junction bases unmatched: 5. The germline V gene encodes CDR1 MNHNS and CDR2 SASEGT.

The rearrangement links TRBV19 to TRBJ1-5; 9 bases match TRBD1. The CDR3 is made up of 18 amino acids. Germline-derived CDR1 and CDR2 are LNHDA and SQIVND (reference sequence). Trimming took 6 bases from V and 0 from J; bases not matched to a gene: 12. CDR3 nucleotides: TGTGCCAGTAGAGAAGTCGACAGGGGGTTCGGTAGCAATCAGCCCCAGCATTTT. Translating gives CASREVDRGFGSNQPQHF.

The rearrangement joins TRBV4-2 to TRBJ2-3; 14 bases line up with TRBD2. Germline CDR1 LGHNA, CDR2 YNFKEQ. The CDR3 totals 19 residues. V shed 5 bases and J 4 bases; nucleotides not matched to a gene: 14. The CDR3 region has the DNA TGTGCCAGCAGCACCGCCGGACTAGCGGGGGGCCTGGCTCCAGATACGCAGTATTTT. It is translated as CASSTAGLAGGLAPDTQYF.

This clone was seen only a few times. V usage is TRBV7-9 and J usage is TRBJ1-6; 9 bases align to TRBD1. Germline lookup yields CDR1 SEHNR and CDR2 FQNEAQ (reference sequence). The J segment lost 10 bases and the V segment lost 5 bases, leaving 12 bases of the junction unmatched. This CDR3 contains 16 residues. CDR3 sequence (DNA): TGTGCCAGCAGCCCCTGGACAGGGGTGGAGGAGTCACCCCTCCACTTT. It specifies CASSPWTGVEESPLHF.

The chain employs TRBV7-9 and TRBJ2-1; tentatively, D is TRBD1 or TRBD2 (5 bases each). CDR3 length: 16 amino acids. CDR1 is SEHNR and CDR2 is FQNEAQ in the germline V gene (reference sequence). The V and J ends lost 6 bases and 3 bases respectively, with 18 bases between them. CDR3 region: CASRPRGAGDYNEQFF. The CDR3 DNA reads as TGTGCCAGCAGACCTAGGGGCGCCGGGGACTACAATGAGCAGTTCTTC.

This rearrangement joins TRBV7-9 to TRBJ2-5, with TRBD2 matching over 7 bases. The CDR3 contains 14 residues. With V trimmed by 2 bases and J by 4 bases, 4 bases remained unmatched. The germline V gene encodes CDR1 SEHNR and CDR2 FQNEAQ (reference sequence). The CDR3 loop is CASSLLGLGETQYF. The CDR3 nucleotides read TGTGCCAGCAGCTTACTCGGACTAGGAGAGACCCAGTACTTC.

In this sample, this clone turned up once. The V and J genes are TRBV18 and TRBJ1-5; no definite D call. V gave up 3 bases and J gave up 5 bases, with 8 bases separating them. The CDR3 consists of 13 residues. CDR1 and CDR2 (germline): KGHSH, LQKENI. CDR3 sequence reads: CASSPEGHQPQHF. The CDR3 DNA follows: TGTGCCAGCTCACCGGAGGGTCATCAGCCCCAGCATTTT.

The table lists this clone with a few counts. The gene calls are TRBV5-1 and TRBJ2-6; tentatively, D is TRBD1 (5 bases). CDR1 and CDR2 (germline): SGHRS, YFSETQ. The CDR3 is 16 residues long. V was shortened by 1 base and J by 2 bases, with 10 bases between the two germline ends. The CDR3 spells CASSLIAGTGANVLTF. CDR3 coding DNA: TGCGCCAGCAGCTTGATTGCAGGGACTGGGGCCAACGTCCTGACTTTC.

This clone was detected once. CDR3 sequence: CASSLKGLQNIQYF. The CDR3 DNA sequence: TGCGCCAGCAGCCTCAAGGGACTGCAAAACATTCAGTACTTC. This sequence joins TRBV5-1 and TRBJ2-4; TRBD2 might be the D (6 bases). Trimming took 4 bases from V and 5 from J, leaving 13 bases between them. Germline assignment: CDR1 SGHRS and CDR2 YFSETQ. The CDR3 totals 14 residues.

V is TRBV9 and J is TRBJ1-6; 9 bases match TRBD1. The CDR3 contains 17 residues. From germline, CDR1 is SGDLS and CDR2 YYNGEE. The junction had 5 bases not matched to a gene; V was cut back by 4 bases and J by 0 bases. The CDR3 sequence: CASSSWTGDSYNSPLHF. CDR3 coding DNA: TGTGCCAGCAGCAGTTGGACAGGGGACTCCTATAATTCACCCCTCCACTTT.